Below are 22 T cell receptor beta chains sequenced from a single sample in a study of T-cell reconstitution after alpha-beta-depleted transplantation in children. Preparing the TCRbeta library involved the use of unique molecular identifiers. TCRdb recomputed calls from the PCR reads with MiXCR, one row per CDR3 protein. The table includes under 140,000 distinct CDR3 sequences, approximately 10% detected once. The source material was PBMCs from the stem cell graft donor, sampled from the stem cell graft. These receptors came from a human donor who donated a stem cell graft to a child with acute lymphoblastic leukemia.

This clonotype has at least ten counts. The chain is built from TRBV29-1 and TRBJ2-5; tentative D call: TRBD1 (5 bases). The ends were cut back, 3 bases at V and 5 bases at J, with 13 bases in the middle. Looked up from germline, CDR1 is SQVTM and CDR2 is ANQGSEA. The CDR3 consists of 13 residues. The CDR3 loop reads CSVEEGVKETQYF. Written as DNA, the CDR3 is TGCAGCGTTGAGGAAGGGGTTAAGGAGACCCAGTACTTC.

As concerns this clonotype: This may be a read error, as it is one base from a much larger clone. The chain carries TRBV12-3 or TRBV12-4 and TRBJ1-2; D is perhaps TRBD1 (5 bases). Trimming removed 6 bases at V and 3 bases at J, with 17 bases between. The CDR3 contains 15 residues. The CDR3 is CASSTGPASDYGYTF. The CDR3 DNA reads as TGTGCCAGCAGCACAGGACCGGCCAGTGACTATGGCTACACCTTC.

This clonotype showed up many times. The V call is TRBV9, the J call TRBJ2-5; 13 bases match TRBD2. The germline CDR1 and CDR2 sequences are SGDLS and YYNGEE. With V trimmed by 1 base and J by 5 bases, 5 bases remained unmatched. CDR3 size: 16 residues. The CDR3 protein is CASSVTLAGGPETQYF. The DNA of the CDR3 is TGTGCCAGCAGCGTAACACTAGCGGGAGGGCCGGAGACCCAGTACTTC.

The chain recombines TRBV5-6 with TRBJ2-1; 13 bases agree with TRBD2. Germline V lookup: CDR1 SGHDT, CDR2 YYEEEE. V shed 9 bases and J 7 bases; nucleotides not matched to a gene: 10. This CDR3 region has 15 residues. CDR3 region: CAMGPGTSGANEQFF. The DNA for the CDR3 is TGTGCCATGGGCCCCGGGACTAGCGGGGCAAATGAGCAGTTCTTC.

This clonotype showed up many times. The J gene is TRBJ2-1, the V gene TRBV6-5, with D possibly being TRBD2 (7 bases). Germline CDR1 is MNHEY and CDR2 is SVGAGI. CDR3 size: 13 residues. The V and J ends lost 2 bases and 7 bases respectively, with 9 bases between them. The CDR3 coding sequence is TGTGCCAGCAGTTACAGGGGGGGGAATGAGCAGTTCTTC. This sequence encodes CASSYRGGNEQFF.

This clonotype has ten or more counts. The chain carries TRBV7-2 and TRBJ2-7; D is uncertain. Looked up from germline, CDR1 is SGHTA and CDR2 is FQGNSA. V was trimmed by 0 bases and J by 2 bases, leaving 8 bases between them. This CDR3 spans 14 amino acids. The CDR3 sequence: CASSLADGPYEQYF. The CDR3 nucleotides are TGTGCCAGCAGCTTAGCGGACGGTCCCTACGAGCAGTACTTC.

This clonotype showed up many times. V gene TRBV20-1 combines with J gene TRBJ1-1, with D tentatively TRBD1 (5 bases). The CDR3 extends over 15 amino acids. Germline assignment: CDR1 DFQATT and CDR2 SNEGSKA (reference sequence). V gave up 2 bases and J gave up 1 base, with 14 bases separating them. The CDR3 DNA reads as TGCAGTGCTAGACGGTGGGAGGGGACGAACACTGAAGCTTTCTTT. Its protein product is CSARRWEGTNTEAFF.

In this sample, this clonotype turned up a few times. The genes are TRBV7-2 and TRBJ1-6; 10 bases line up with TRBD1. This CDR3 comprises 14 residues. V lost 4 bases and J lost 10; bases outside the gene matches: 4. Germline V gene lookup returns CDR1 SGHTA and CDR2 FQGNSA. DNA for the CDR3: TGTGCCAGCAGCTCACGGGACAGGGGATCACCCCTCCACTTT. This codes for CASSSRDRGSPLHF.

This clonotype was observed at least ten times. V is TRBV27 and J is TRBJ2-7, with a possible D match to TRBD1 (5 bases). V gave up 4 bases and J gave up 1 base, with 11 bases separating them. This CDR3 contains 14 residues. Germline loops: CDR1 MNHEY, CDR2 SMNVEV (reference sequence). CDR3 loop: CASSSTRQSYEQYF. The CDR3 nucleotides are TGTGCCAGCAGTTCCACCCGACAGTCCTACGAGCAGTACTTC.

This clonotype was picked up many times. The V call is TRBV7-9, the J call TRBJ2-7, with 10 bases fitting TRBD2. V shed 4 bases, J shed 4 bases, and the junction held 10 bases outside the gene matches. This CDR3 is 16 amino acids long. Per the germline V gene, CDR1 is SEHNR and CDR2 is FQNEAQ (reference sequence). The CDR3 protein is CASSSTLAGDFYEQYF. DNA of the CDR3: TGTGCCAGCAGCTCGACCCTAGCGGGAGACTTTTACGAGCAGTACTTC. Full variable domain (rest looked up from reference TRBV7-9 and TRBJ2-7): DTGVSQNPRHKITKRGQNVTFRCDPISEHNRLYWYRQTLGQGPEFLTYFQNEAQLEKSRLLSDRFSAERPKGSFSTLEIQRTEQGDSAMYLCASSSTLAGDFYEQYFGPGTRLTVT.

This clonotype was detected many times. The chain uses TRBV10-3 and TRBJ1-2; TRBD1 is a possible D gene (5 bases). In germline, CDR1 is ENHRY, CDR2 SYGVKD. V shed 0 bases and J shed 4 bases, with 9 bases lying between them. The CDR3 is made up of 14 amino acids. The CDR3 reads CAISESRGFYGYTF. The CDR3 region has the DNA TGTGCCATCAGTGAGTCGAGGGGCTTCTATGGCTACACCTTC.

This rearrangement joins TRBV11-2 to TRBJ2-7; D may correspond to TRBD1 or TRBD2 (5 bases each). CDR1 is SGHAT, CDR2 FQNNGV, per germline. V was shortened by 4 bases and J by 6 bases, with 10 bases between the two germline ends. The CDR3 runs 12 residues. In nucleotides, the CDR3 is TGTGCCAGCAGCTCCTCAGGGAGCGAGCAGTACTTC. Its translation is CASSSSGSEQYF.

This clonotype was seen many times. The chain's CDR3 is CASSLGRGASYGYTF. The CDR3 DNA reads as TGTGCCAGCAGTTTAGGCAGGGGAGCATCCTATGGCTACACCTTC. The V and J genes are TRBV27 and TRBJ1-2; maybe TRBD1 (6 bases). The CDR3 contains 15 residues. Germline lookup yields CDR1 MNHEY and CDR2 SMNVEV (reference sequence). V was shortened by 2 bases and J by 4 bases, with 14 bases between the two germline ends.

This clonotype was recorded many times. The chain links TRBV7-2 to TRBJ1-5, with TRBD1 identical over 9 bases. This CDR3 contains 17 residues. The ends lost 1 base at V and 2 bases at J; junction bases unmatched: 6. Germline-derived CDR1 and CDR2 are SGHTA and FQGNSA. CDR3 sequence reads: CASSLGGTGSGNQPQHF. In DNA form, the CDR3 reads TGTGCCAGCAGCTTAGGCGGGACAGGGAGCGGCAATCAGCCCCAGCATTTT.

The sample holds many counts of this clonotype. The V gene is TRBV6-5, the J gene TRBJ2-7; tentative D call: TRBD2 (5 bases). Trimming shortened V by 0 bases and J by 4 bases, and 10 bases separated the two germline ends. There are 14 residues in the CDR3. Germline CDR1 and CDR2: MNHEY and SVGAGI. The CDR3 bases are TGTGCCAGCAGTTACTCGATCGGGGTTTACGAGCAGTACTTC. It is translated as CASSYSIGVYEQYF.

The chain joins TRBV28 to TRBJ2-7, with D perhaps TRBD2 (5 bases). The CDR3 totals 12 residues. V was trimmed by 7 bases and J by 6 bases, leaving 13 bases between them. Germline V lookup: CDR1 MDHEN, CDR2 SYDVKM. As DNA, the CDR3 is TGTGCCAGCAACCCCATAGAGGGCGAGCAGTACTTC. Amino acids: CASNPIEGEQYF. The variable domain in full, with the rest retrieved from reference TRBV28 and TRBJ2-7, is DVKVTQSSRYLVKRTGEKVFLECVQDMDHENMFWYRQDPGLGLRLIYFSYDVKMKEKGDIPEGYSVSREKKERFSLILESASTNQTSMYLCASNPIEGEQYFGPGTRLTVT.

This clonotype was seen at least ten times. The chain uses TRBV12-3 or TRBV12-4 and TRBJ2-2; no clear D gene. V was pared by 5 bases and J by 4 bases, with 8 bases between. This CDR3 has 13 amino acids. The CDR3 here is CASSPQRTGELFF. The CDR3, as DNA: TGTGCCAGCAGTCCTCAGCGCACCGGGGAGCTGTTTTTT.

This clonotype appeared many times. This rearrangement joins TRBV12-3 or TRBV12-4 to TRBJ2-7, with D unresolved. V was clipped by 2 bases and J by 0 bases, with 8 bases between them. This CDR3 is built from 14 residues. CDR3 coding DNA: TGTGCCAGCAGTTTACGTCAGAGCTCCTACGAGCAGTACTTC. The encoded protein is CASSLRQSSYEQYF.

This clonotype occurred many times. This rearrangement joins TRBV28 to TRBJ2-7, with D unclear. Trimming removed 4 bases at V and 5 bases at J, with 6 bases between. Per germline, CDR1 MDHEN and CDR2 SYDVKM. The CDR3 length is 11 residues. CDR3 sequence (DNA): TGTGCCAGCAGTTCCCTGAACGAGCAGTACTTC. Translating gives CASSSLNEQYF.

The chain joins TRBV27 to TRBJ1-4; D is possibly TRBD1 (6 bases). Trimming cost V 3 bases and J 6 bases, with 11 bases left between them. The germline CDR1 and CDR2 sequences are MNHEY and SMNVEV (reference sequence). The length of the CDR3 is 14 residues. CDR3 bases: TGTGCCAGCAGTTTTCAGGGGAGGTATGAAAAACTGTTTTTT. Translated, it gives CASSFQGRYEKLFF.

This clonotype was picked up a small number of times. This sequence joins TRBV6-4 and TRBJ2-6, with D unclear. Germline V lookup: CDR1 MRHNA, CDR2 SNTAGT. The V and J ends lost 6 bases and 0 bases respectively, with 6 bases between them. The CDR3 is made up of 14 amino acids. CDR3: CASRDDSGANVLTF. As DNA, the CDR3 is TGTGCCAGCAGAGATGACTCTGGGGCCAACGTCCTGACTTTC.

In this sample, this clonotype turned up many times. The rearrangement joins TRBV14 to TRBJ2-1; D may be TRBD1 (6 bases). V gave up 0 bases and J gave up 9 bases, with 18 bases separating them. This CDR3 comprises 16 residues. In germline, CDR1 is SGHDN, CDR2 FVKESK. The CDR3 sequence is CASSQDPGGIRGEQFF. The DNA for the CDR3 is TGTGCCAGCAGCCAAGATCCCGGTGGGATCAGGGGTGAGCAGTTCTTC.